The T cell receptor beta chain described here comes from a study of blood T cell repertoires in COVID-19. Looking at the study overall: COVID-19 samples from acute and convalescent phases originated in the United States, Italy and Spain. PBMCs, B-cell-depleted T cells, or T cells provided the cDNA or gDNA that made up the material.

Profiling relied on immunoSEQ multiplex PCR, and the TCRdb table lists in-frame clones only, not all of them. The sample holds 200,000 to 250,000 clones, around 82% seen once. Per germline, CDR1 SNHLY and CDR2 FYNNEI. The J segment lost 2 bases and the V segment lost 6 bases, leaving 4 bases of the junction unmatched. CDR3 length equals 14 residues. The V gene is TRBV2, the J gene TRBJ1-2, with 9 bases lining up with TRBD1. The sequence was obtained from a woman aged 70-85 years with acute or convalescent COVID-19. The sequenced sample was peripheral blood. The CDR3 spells CASREQGANYGYTF. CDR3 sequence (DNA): TGTGCCAGCAGGGAACAGGGGGCGAACTATGGCTACACCTTC. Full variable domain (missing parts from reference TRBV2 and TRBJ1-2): EPEVTQTPSHQVTQMGQEVILRCVPISNHLYFYWYRQILGQKVEFLVSFYNNEISEKSEIFDDQFSVERPDGSNFTLKIRSTKLEDSAMYFCASREQGANYGYTFGSGTRLTVV.